This T cell receptor (beta chain) was recorded in a study of blood T cell repertoires in COVID-19. Study overall: Sample material is recorded as cDNA or gDNA derived from T cells, B-cell-depleted T cells, or PBMCs.

From germline, CDR1 is MNHEY and CDR2 SVGAGI. J gave up 5 bases and V 2 bases, and 4 bases lay outside the gene matches. The CDR3 extends over 16 amino acids. The protocol was immunoSEQ multiplex PCR, while the TCRdb copy is restricted to in-frame clones and leaves out a portion. The data show 70,000 to 100,000 clones, 85% to 90% seen once. This receptor was taken from a woman aged 65 to 85 with acute or convalescent COVID-19. The chain joins TRBV6-5 to TRBJ2-1; 12 bases are a match to TRBD2. Sequencing was done on a sample of peripheral blood. DNA for the CDR3: TGTGCCAGCAGTTACGCTAGCGGGGGGGGTCACAATGAGCAGTTCTTC. It translates to CASSYASGGGHNEQFF.